The next 14 T cell receptor beta chains were all read from a single sample in a study of blood T cell repertoires in COVID-19. This table comes from immunoSEQ multiplex PCR, and its TCRdb copy is limited to in-frame clones, with some not included. The sample has about 180,000 clones, around 80% seen once; the top ten hold 12%. The sequenced sample was peripheral blood. These receptors all come from a woman aged 80 or over with COVID-19, enrolled during active disease.

This chain connects TRBV5-4 to TRBJ1-2; D call uncertain. The length of the CDR3 is 13 residues. Looked up from germline, CDR1 is SGHNT and CDR2 is YYREEE (reference sequence). V lost 9 bases and J 0 bases, leaving 12 bases between the germline ends. The CDR3 sequence: CATRSLANYGYTF. The CDR3 region has the DNA TGTGCCACCCGCAGCCTAGCTAACTATGGCTACACCTTC.

The V gene is TRBV7-6, the J gene TRBJ2-1; the D is unclear. The CDR3 is 15 amino acids. Looked up from germline, CDR1 is SGHVS and CDR2 is FNYEAQ. V was cut by 5 bases and J by 4 bases, with 15 bases left in between. The CDR3 DNA reads as TGTGCCAGCAGCGCCCGATACAGATCGTACAATGAGCAGTTCTTC. This sequence encodes CASSARYRSYNEQFF.

The V and J genes are TRBV7-9 and TRBJ1-2, with 11 bases identical to TRBD1. Germline CDR1 reads SEHNR; CDR2 reads FQNEAQ (reference sequence). There are 14 residues in the CDR3. Losses at the gene ends were 5 bases for V and 7 bases for J; bases not matched to a gene: 6. The CDR3 DNA is TGTGCCAGCAGCGCGGGACAGGGGGGAGCTGGCTACACCTTC. This encodes CASSAGQGGAGYTF.

The chain employs TRBV5-1 and TRBJ2-7, with D tentatively TRBD2 (6 bases). CDR1 is SGHRS and CDR2 is YFSETQ in the germline V gene. This CDR3 contains 15 residues. V was trimmed by 4 bases and J by 2 bases, leaving 16 bases between them. CDR3 amino acids: CASSVEGRSTYEQYF. The CDR3 DNA is TGCGCCAGCAGCGTTGAGGGGAGGTCCACCTACGAGCAGTACTTC.

The V gene is TRBV5-6, the J gene TRBJ1-2; D call uncertain. V dropped 5 bases and J dropped 4 bases, with 15 bases sitting between them. Germline V gives CDR1 SGHDT, CDR2 YYEEEE. CDR3 length: 14 residues. For the CDR3, the DNA is TGTGCCAGCAGTTATTTGCGGGTGGGCTATGGCTACACCTTC. Protein: CASSYLRVGYGYTF.

The gene calls are TRBV19 and TRBJ2-5; 10 positions match TRBD2. Looked up from germline, CDR1 is LNHDA and CDR2 is SQIVND (reference sequence). V shed 3 bases, J shed 9 bases, and the junction held 13 bases outside the gene matches. This CDR3 has 16 residues. The CDR3 loop is CASSIVISSGGGPQYF. CDR3 nucleotide sequence: TGTGCCAGTAGTATTGTCATCTCTAGCGGGGGTGGCCCCCAGTACTTC.

The rearrangement uses TRBV2 and TRBJ1-2; 8 nucleotides agree with TRBD1. This CDR3 contains 16 residues. Germline values: CDR1 SNHLY, CDR2 FYNNEI. After removal of 6 bases from V and 3 bases from J, the junction contained 12 bases not matched to a gene. The CDR3 DNA follows: TGTGCCAGCAGCAGGGGGCCTTTCGATCCGGACTATGGCTACACCTTC. Translated: CASSRGPFDPDYGYTF.

This clone has a count of ten or more. The chain joins TRBV19 to TRBJ1-1, with TRBD1 matching 8 bases. CDR1 LNHDA and CDR2 SQIVND come from the germline V gene (reference sequence). The CDR3 totals 17 residues. Germline trimming cut 0 bases from V and 5 bases from J; bases unmatched to any gene: 11. The DNA for the CDR3 is TGTGCCAGTAGTATAGATCCAAGGGCAGGGGGCTGGACTGAAGCTTTCTTT. This codes for CASSIDPRAGGWTEAFF.

In regard to this clone: Other DNA sequences in this specimen translate into the identical CDR3. The chain links TRBV7-2 to TRBJ2-7; no clear D. The V end lost 2 bases, the J end lost 0 bases, and 5 bases lay between the germline ends. Germline CDR1 and CDR2: SGHTA and FQGNSA. The CDR3 consists of 13 residues. In DNA form, the CDR3 reads TGTGCCAGCAGCTTACGCGGCTCCTACGAGCAGTACTTC. It specifies CASSLRGSYEQYF.

The CDR3 nucleotides read TGTGCCAGCAGCCTGAACCCCGGGGGGGATACGCAGTATTTT. Translated: CASSLNPGGDTQYF. V gene TRBV7-3 combines with J gene TRBJ2-3; 7 bases line up with TRBD2. Germline V gene sequence: CDR1 SGHTA, CDR2 FQGTGA. This CDR3 contains 14 residues. V shed 5 bases and J 6 bases; nucleotides not matched to a gene: 8.

V and J are TRBV11-3 and TRBJ2-2, with D hard to call. Germline CDR1 is SGHNT and CDR2 is YENEEA. The CDR3 runs 13 residues. V shed 2 bases and J shed 5 bases, with 6 bases lying between them. In nucleotides, the CDR3 is TGTGCCAGCAGCTTAATTTTAACCGGGGAGCTGTTTTTT. The encoded protein is CASSLILTGELFF.

This chain uses TRBV9 with TRBJ1-3; D not certain. CDR1 is SGDLS and CDR2 is YYNGEE in the germline V gene. V dropped 1 base and J dropped 4 bases, with 9 bases sitting between them. This CDR3 has 14 amino acids. CDR3 amino acids: CASSVRGSGNTIYF. CDR3 in DNA: TGTGCCAGCAGCGTAAGAGGGTCCGGAAACACCATATATTTT.

The CDR3 coding sequence is TGTGCCAGCAGCGCAGGGGGGCTAGCGGGAATCGTAGACAATGAGCAGTTCTTC. This sequence encodes CASSAGGLAGIVDNEQFF. This rearrangement joins TRBV7-6 to TRBJ2-1; TRBD2 matches at 9 bases. CDR3 length: 18 amino acids. After removal of 5 bases from V and 5 bases from J, the junction contained 16 bases not matched to a gene. Per the germline V gene, CDR1 is SGHVS and CDR2 is FNYEAQ.

Here the CDR3 DNA reads TGTGCCAGCAGTTTCAGTGGGGCCCTTCCACATAATTCACCCCTCCACTTT. Amino acid sequence: CASSFSGALPHNSPLHF. The chain uses TRBV28 and TRBJ1-6; maybe TRBD1 (5 bases). Germline V lookup: CDR1 MDHEN, CDR2 SYDVKM. Trimming shortened V by 3 bases and J by 5 bases, and 17 bases separated the two germline ends. The CDR3 has 17 amino acids.